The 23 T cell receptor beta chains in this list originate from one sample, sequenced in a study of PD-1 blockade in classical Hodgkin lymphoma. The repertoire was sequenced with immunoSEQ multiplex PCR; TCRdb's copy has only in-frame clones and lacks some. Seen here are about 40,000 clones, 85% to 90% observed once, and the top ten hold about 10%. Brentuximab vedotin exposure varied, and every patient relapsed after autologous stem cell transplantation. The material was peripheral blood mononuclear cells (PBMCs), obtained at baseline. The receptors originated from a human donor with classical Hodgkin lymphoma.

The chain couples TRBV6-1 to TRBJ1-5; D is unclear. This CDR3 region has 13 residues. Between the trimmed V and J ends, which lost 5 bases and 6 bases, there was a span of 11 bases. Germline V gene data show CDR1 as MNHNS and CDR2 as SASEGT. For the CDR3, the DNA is TGTGCCAGCAGTATTCCCATGCGTCAGCCCCAGCATTTT. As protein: CASSIPMRQPQHF.

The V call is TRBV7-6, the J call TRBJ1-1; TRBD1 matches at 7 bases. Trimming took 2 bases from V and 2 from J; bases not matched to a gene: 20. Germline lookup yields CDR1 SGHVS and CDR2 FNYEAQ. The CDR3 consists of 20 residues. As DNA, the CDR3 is TGTGCCAGCAGCTTATATGGTTGGGCACAATCCCAGGGGGTTAACACTGAAGCTTTCTTT. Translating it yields CASSLYGWAQSQGVNTEAFF.

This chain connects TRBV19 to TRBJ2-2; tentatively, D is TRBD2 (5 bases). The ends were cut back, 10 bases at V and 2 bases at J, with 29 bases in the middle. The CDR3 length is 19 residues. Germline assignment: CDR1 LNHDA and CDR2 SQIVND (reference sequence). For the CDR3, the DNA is TGTGCCACCTCGGGGATTCTGGGTGGAAGGGCCCCAAACACCGGGGAGCTGTTTTTT. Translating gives CATSGILGGRAPNTGELFF.

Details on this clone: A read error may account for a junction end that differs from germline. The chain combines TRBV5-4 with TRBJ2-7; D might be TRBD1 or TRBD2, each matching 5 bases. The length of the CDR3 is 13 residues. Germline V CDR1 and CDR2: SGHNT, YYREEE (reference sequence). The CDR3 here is CASSLGASDEQYF. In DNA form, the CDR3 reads TGTGCCAGCAGCCTCGGGGCCTCCGACGAGCAGTACTTC.

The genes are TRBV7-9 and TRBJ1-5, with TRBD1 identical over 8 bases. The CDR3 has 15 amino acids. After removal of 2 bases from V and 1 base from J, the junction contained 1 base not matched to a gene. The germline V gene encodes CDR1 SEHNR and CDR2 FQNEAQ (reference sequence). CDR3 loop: CASSLQGASNQPQHF. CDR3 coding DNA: TGTGCCAGCAGCTTACAGGGGGCGAGCAATCAGCCCCAGCATTTT.

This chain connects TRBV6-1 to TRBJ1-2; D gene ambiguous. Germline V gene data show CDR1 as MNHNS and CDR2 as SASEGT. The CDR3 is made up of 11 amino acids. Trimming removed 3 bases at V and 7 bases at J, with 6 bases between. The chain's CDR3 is CASSEEFGYTF. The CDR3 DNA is TGTGCCAGCAGTGAGGAATTTGGCTACACCTTC.

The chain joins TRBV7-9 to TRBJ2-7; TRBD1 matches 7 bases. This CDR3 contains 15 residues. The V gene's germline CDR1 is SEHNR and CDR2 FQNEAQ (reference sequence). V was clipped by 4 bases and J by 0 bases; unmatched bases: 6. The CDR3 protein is CASSSRDSSSYEQYF. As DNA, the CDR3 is TGTGCCAGCAGCTCCCGGGACAGTAGCTCCTACGAGCAGTACTTC.

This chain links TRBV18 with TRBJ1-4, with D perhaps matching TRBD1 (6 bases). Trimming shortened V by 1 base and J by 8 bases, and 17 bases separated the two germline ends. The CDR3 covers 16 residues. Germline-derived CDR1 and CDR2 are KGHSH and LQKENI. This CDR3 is CASSPQLPLGGEKLFF. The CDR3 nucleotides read TGTGCCAGCTCACCACAGTTGCCACTCGGGGGCGAAAAACTGTTTTTT.

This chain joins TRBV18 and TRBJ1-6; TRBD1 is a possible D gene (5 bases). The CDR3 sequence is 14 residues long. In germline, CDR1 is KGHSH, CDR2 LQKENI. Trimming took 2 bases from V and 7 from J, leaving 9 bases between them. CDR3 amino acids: CASSPSTANSPLHF. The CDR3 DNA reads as TGTGCCAGCTCACCATCGACAGCGAATTCACCCCTCCACTTT.

The CDR3 nucleotides read TGTGCCAGCAGTCCGACAGGCTATAGCAATCAGCCCCAGCATTTT. Its protein is CASSPTGYSNQPQHF. V usage is TRBV5-8 and J usage is TRBJ1-5; TRBD1 might be the D (6 bases). CDR3 length: 15 residues. V lost 5 bases, J lost 0 bases, and 12 bases lay in between. CDR1 SGHTS and CDR2 YDEGEE come from the germline V gene.

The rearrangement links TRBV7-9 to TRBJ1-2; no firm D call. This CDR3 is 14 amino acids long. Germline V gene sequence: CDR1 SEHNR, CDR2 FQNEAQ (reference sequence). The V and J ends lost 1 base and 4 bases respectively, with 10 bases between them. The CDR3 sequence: CASSLDGYGYGYTF. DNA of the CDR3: TGTGCCAGCAGCTTAGACGGGTACGGCTATGGCTACACCTTC.

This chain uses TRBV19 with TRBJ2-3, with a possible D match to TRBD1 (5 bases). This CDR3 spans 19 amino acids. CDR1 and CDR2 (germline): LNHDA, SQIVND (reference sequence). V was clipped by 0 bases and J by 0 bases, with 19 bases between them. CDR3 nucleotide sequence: TGTGCCAGTAGTATAGATGGCCCTGGACGGGCAGGGAGCACAGATACGCAGTATTTT. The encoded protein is CASSIDGPGRAGSTDTQYF.

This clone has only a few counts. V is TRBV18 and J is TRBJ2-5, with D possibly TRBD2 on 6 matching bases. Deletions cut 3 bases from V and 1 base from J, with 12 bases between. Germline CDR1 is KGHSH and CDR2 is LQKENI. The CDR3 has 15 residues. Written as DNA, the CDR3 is TGTGCCAGCTCACCCGGGACGGGAGCCCAAGAGACCCAGTACTTC. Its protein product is CASSPGTGAQETQYF.

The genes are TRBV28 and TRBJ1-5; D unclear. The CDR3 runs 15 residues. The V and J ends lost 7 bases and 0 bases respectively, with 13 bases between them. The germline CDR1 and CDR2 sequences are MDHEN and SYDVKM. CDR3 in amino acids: CASNTGGVSNQPQHF. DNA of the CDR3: TGTGCCAGCAACACGGGTGGGGTTAGCAATCAGCCCCAGCATTTT.

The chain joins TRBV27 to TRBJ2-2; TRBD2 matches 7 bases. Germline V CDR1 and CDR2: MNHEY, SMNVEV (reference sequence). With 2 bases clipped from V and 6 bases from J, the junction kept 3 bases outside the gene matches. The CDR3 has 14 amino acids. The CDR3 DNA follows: TGTGCCAGCAGTTTAGCGGGAGCCCCCGGGGAGCTGTTTTTT. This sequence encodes CASSLAGAPGELFF.

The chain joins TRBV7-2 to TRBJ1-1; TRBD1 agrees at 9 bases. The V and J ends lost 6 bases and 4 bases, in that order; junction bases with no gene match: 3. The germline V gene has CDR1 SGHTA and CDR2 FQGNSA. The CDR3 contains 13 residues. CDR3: CASRTGGATEAFF. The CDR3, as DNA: TGTGCCAGCAGGACAGGGGGGGCCACTGAAGCTTTCTTT.

The DNA for the CDR3 is TGTGCCAGCAGCTACTCCGGGGATTCACCCCTCCACTTT. Translating gives CASSYSGDSPLHF. The V gene is TRBV7-6, the J gene TRBJ1-6; D is undetermined. The CDR3 is 13 amino acids. The V gene's germline CDR1 is SGHVS and CDR2 FNYEAQ. Trimming took off 4 bases at V and 8 bases at J, with 9 bases between the two ends.

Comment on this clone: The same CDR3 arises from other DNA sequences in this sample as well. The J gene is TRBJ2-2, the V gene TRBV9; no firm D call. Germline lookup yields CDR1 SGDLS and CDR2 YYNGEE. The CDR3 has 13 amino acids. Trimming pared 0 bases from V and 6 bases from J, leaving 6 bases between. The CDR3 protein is CASSVVGAGELFF. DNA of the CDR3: TGTGCCAGCAGCGTAGTTGGTGCCGGGGAGCTGTTTTTT.

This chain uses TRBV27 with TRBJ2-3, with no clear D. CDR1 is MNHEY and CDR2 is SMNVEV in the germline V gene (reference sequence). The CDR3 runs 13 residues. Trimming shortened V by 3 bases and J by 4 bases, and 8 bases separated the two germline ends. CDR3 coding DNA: TGTGCCAGCAGTTTTACCTACGCAGATACGCAGTATTTT. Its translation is CASSFTYADTQYF.

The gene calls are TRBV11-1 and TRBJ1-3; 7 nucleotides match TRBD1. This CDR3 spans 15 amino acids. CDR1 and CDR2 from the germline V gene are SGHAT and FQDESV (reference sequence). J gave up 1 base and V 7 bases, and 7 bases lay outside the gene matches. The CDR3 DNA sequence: TGTGCCAGCAACATACAGGGGACTTCTGGAAACACCATATATTTT. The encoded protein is CASNIQGTSGNTIYF.

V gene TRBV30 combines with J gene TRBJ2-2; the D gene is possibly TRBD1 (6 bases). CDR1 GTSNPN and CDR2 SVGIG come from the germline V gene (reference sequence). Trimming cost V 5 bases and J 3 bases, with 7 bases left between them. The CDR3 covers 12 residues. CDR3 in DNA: TGTGCCTGGTCAGGGGACACCGGGGAGCTGTTTTTT. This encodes CAWSGDTGELFF.

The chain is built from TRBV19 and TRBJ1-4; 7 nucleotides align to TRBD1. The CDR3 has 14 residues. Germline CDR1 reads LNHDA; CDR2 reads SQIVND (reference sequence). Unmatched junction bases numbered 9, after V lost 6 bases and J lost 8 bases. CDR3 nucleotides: TGTGCCAGTAGGAGTGACAGGGTAAAGGAAAAACTGTTTTTT. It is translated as CASRSDRVKEKLFF. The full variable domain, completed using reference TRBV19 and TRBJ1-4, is DGGITQSPKYLFRKEGQNVTLSCEQNLNHDAMYWYRQDPGQGLRLIYYSQIVNDFQKGDIAEGYSVSREKKESFPLTVTSAQKNPTAFYLCASRSDRVKEKLFFGSGTQLSVL.

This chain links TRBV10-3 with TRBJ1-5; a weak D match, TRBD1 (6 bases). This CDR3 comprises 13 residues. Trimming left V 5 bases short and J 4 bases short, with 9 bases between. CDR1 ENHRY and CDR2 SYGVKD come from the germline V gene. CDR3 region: CAISRQVNQPQHF. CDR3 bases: TGTGCCATCAGTAGACAGGTAAATCAGCCCCAGCATTTT.